These 23 T cell receptor beta chains were sequenced from one sample in a study of shared clonotypes between healthy human individuals (TCRdb year 2020). The library was produced with the immunoSEQ multiplex PCR assay. The source is immuneACCESS, and TCRdb retained only in-frame sequences with V and J called. Part of the clones is not carried over; for the studies checked, unresolved V genes explain less than half of this, and the remainder is unexplained. For this sample the table gives 2 million to 3 million clones, of which around 90% were detected only once. The top ten constitute roughly 0.15% of the sample. Sequenced sample: naive CD4+ T cells sorted from blood. Explained via the paper, the cell subset or site label denotes: CD45RA+ positively selected. The origin of the receptors is a man in his late teens or twenties in good health.

The chain joins TRBV6-1 to TRBJ1-5; the D gene is possibly TRBD1 (6 bases). Germline V gives CDR1 MNHNS, CDR2 SASEGT. The CDR3 consists of 16 residues. The ends were cut back, 4 bases at V and 2 bases at J, with 15 bases in the middle. This CDR3 reads CASSVGNRDGNQPQHF. The CDR3 nucleotides are TGTGCCAGCAGTGTCGGTAACAGGGATGGCAATCAGCCCCAGCATTTT.

This sequence joins TRBV6-1 and TRBJ2-7; D remains ambiguous. The germline CDR1 and CDR2 sequences are MNHNS and SASEGT. This CDR3 has 18 residues. V was pared by 1 base and J by 0 bases, with 19 bases between. The CDR3 region is CASSEVGRRERVSYEQYF. The CDR3 nucleotides read TGTGCCAGCAGTGAAGTGGGCAGAAGGGAAAGGGTCTCCTACGAGCAGTACTTC.

A note on this clone: Other DNA variants within this sample encode the same CDR3. The chain combines TRBV19 with TRBJ2-2; D is unclear. The length of the CDR3 is 14 residues. With 8 bases removed from V and 3 bases from J, the gap between germline ends came to 13 bases. The germline V gene encodes CDR1 LNHDA and CDR2 SQIVND (reference sequence). Here the CDR3 reads CASRQAGDTGELFF. CDR3 nucleotide sequence: TGTGCCAGTCGTCAGGCAGGAGACACCGGGGAGCTGTTTTTT.

The chain has TRBV5-1 and TRBJ2-7, with TRBD2 as a possible D gene (6 bases). Per the germline V gene, CDR1 is SGHRS and CDR2 is YFSETQ. The CDR3 consists of 15 residues. The V and J ends lost 7 bases and 4 bases respectively, with 21 bases between them. CDR3 in amino acids: CASLAGKQDCYEQYF. CDR3 nucleotides: TGCGCCAGCTTGGCGGGGAAACAGGATTGTTACGAGCAGTACTTC.

This clone was observed once. The chain has TRBV6-1 and TRBJ1-1; 8 nucleotides match TRBD1. CDR3 size: 14 residues. Germline V lookup: CDR1 MNHNS, CDR2 SASEGT. The J segment lost 4 bases and the V segment lost 6 bases, leaving 7 bases of the junction unmatched. The CDR3 DNA sequence: TGTGCCAGCAGCTTCGGACAGGGCGTCACTGAAGCTTTCTTT. Translating it yields CASSFGQGVTEAFF.

The chain couples TRBV5-1 to TRBJ1-2, with a possible D match to TRBD1 (5 bases). Germline CDR1 is SGHRS and CDR2 is YFSETQ. CDR3 size: 13 residues. V lost 5 bases to trimming and J lost 7 bases, with 15 bases between them. CDR3 residues: CASRRGEVVGYTF. Here the CDR3 DNA reads TGCGCCAGCAGGCGAGGGGAGGTCGTTGGCTACACCTTC.

Here the CDR3 DNA reads TGTGCCAGCAGTAAGCGGGGGATAGAGACCCAGTACTTC. Its translation is CASSKRGIETQYF. This sequence joins TRBV27 and TRBJ2-5; 8 nucleotides align to TRBD2. The CDR3 is 13 residues long. Per germline, CDR1 MNHEY and CDR2 SMNVEV (reference sequence). Losses at the gene ends were 5 bases for V and 4 bases for J; bases not matched to a gene: 3.

Points on this clone: Other nucleotide sequences in the sample specify the same CDR3. This chain uses TRBV6-5 with TRBJ2-7; 8 nucleotides align to TRBD1. The ends lost 6 bases at V and 4 bases at J; junction bases unmatched: 8. The CDR3 sequence is 14 residues long. Germline assignment: CDR1 MNHEY and CDR2 SVGAGI. CDR3 amino acids: CASRRDRSSYEQYF. The CDR3 nucleotides are TGTGCCAGCAGACGGGACAGGAGCTCTTACGAGCAGTACTTC.

The chain is built from TRBV6-6 and TRBJ1-4; D not certain. CDR3 length: 14 amino acids. The V end was cut by 6 bases, the J end by 4 bases, with 12 bases between. Germline CDR1 reads MNHNY; CDR2 reads SVGAGI (reference sequence). The CDR3 protein is CASSLDGVNEKLFF. CDR3 bases: TGTGCCAGCAGCTTAGACGGCGTTAATGAAAAACTGTTTTTT.

The chain joins TRBV27 to TRBJ1-4, with D hard to call. Between the trimmed V and J ends, which lost 8 bases and 10 bases, there was a span of 17 bases. The CDR3 runs 13 residues. Germline CDR1 and CDR2: MNHEY and SMNVEV (reference sequence). As DNA, the CDR3 is TGTGCCAGCCGAGCAAGAATAGGGCTAAAACTGTTTTTT. Translation: CASRARIGLKLFF.

This chain joins TRBV5-1 and TRBJ2-7, with TRBD2 identical over 11 bases. V shed 3 bases and J 5 bases; nucleotides not matched to a gene: 7. This CDR3 has 15 residues. Germline V CDR1 and CDR2: SGHRS, YFSETQ. CDR3 loop: CASSSGLAGPHEQYF. CDR3 coding DNA: TGCGCCAGCAGCTCCGGACTAGCGGGCCCACACGAGCAGTACTTC.

This sequence joins TRBV6-5 and TRBJ1-1; D might be TRBD1 (6 bases). Germline lookup yields CDR1 MNHEY and CDR2 SVGAGI. The CDR3 contains 14 residues. V was cut by 5 bases and J by 4 bases, with 14 bases left in between. CDR3 in amino acids: CASSRTVKSTEAFF. As DNA, the CDR3 is TGTGCCAGCAGTCGGACAGTGAAAAGCACTGAAGCTTTCTTT.

About this clone: Other DNA sequences of this sample code for an identical CDR3. The chain couples TRBV5-6 to TRBJ2-7, with D maybe TRBD2 (5 bases). Trimming shortened V by 4 bases and J by 0 bases, and 11 bases separated the two germline ends. This CDR3 is 14 amino acids long. The germline gives CDR1 SGHDT, CDR2 YYEEEE. Written as DNA, the CDR3 is TGTGCCAGCAGCCTCAGACGGGACTCCTACGAGCAGTACTTC. It yields the protein CASSLRRDSYEQYF. The full variable domain, with the rest looked up from reference TRBV5-6 and TRBJ2-7, is DAGVTQSPTHLIKTRGQQVTLRCSPKSGHDTVSWYQQALGQGPQFIFQYYEEEERQRGNFPDRFSGHQFPNYSSELNVNALLLGDSALYLCASSLRRDSYEQYFGPGTRLTVT.

CDR3 sequence: CAISLEGSTDTQYF. CDR3 bases: TGTGCCATCTCCCTCGAGGGAAGCACAGATACGCAGTATTTT. The rearrangement links TRBV10-3 to TRBJ2-3; the D gene is possibly TRBD2 (5 bases). Germline V gene data show CDR1 as ENHRY and CDR2 as SYGVKD. The CDR3 loop spans 14 amino acids. V was clipped by 8 bases and J by 0 bases, with 12 bases between them.

The chain couples TRBV7-2 to TRBJ2-5; D gene unclear. Trimming pared 2 bases from V and 1 base from J, leaving 11 bases between. The CDR3 runs 15 residues. CDR1 SGHTA and CDR2 FQGNSA come from the germline V gene. The DNA of the CDR3 is TGTGCCAGCAGCTTACACGACCTGGCCCAAGAGACCCAGTACTTC. Its protein product is CASSLHDLAQETQYF.

In this sample, this clone turned up once. The chain uses TRBV7-9 and TRBJ1-4; perhaps TRBD1 as D (5 bases). The CDR3 is 14 residues long. Germline V gives CDR1 SEHNR, CDR2 FQNEAQ (reference sequence). The V end lost 5 bases, the J end lost 2 bases, and 9 bases lay between the germline ends. DNA of the CDR3: TGTGCCAGCAGCCCAGACAGCACTAATGAAAAACTGTTTTTT. The encoded protein is CASSPDSTNEKLFF. The full variable domain, with the rest looked up from reference TRBV7-9 and TRBJ1-4, is DTGVSQNPRHKITKRGQNVTFRCDPISEHNRLYWYRQTLGQGPEFLTYFQNEAQLEKSRLLSDRFSAERPKGSFSTLEIQRTEQGDSAMYLCASSPDSTNEKLFFGSGTQLSVL.

CDR3 nucleotide sequence: TGTGCCAGCAGAGAATTAATTGGGCGCGAAGGAAGCAATCAGCCCCAGCATTTT. Its translation: CASRELIGREGSNQPQHF. The V call is TRBV21-1, the J call TRBJ1-5; the table's D call, TRBD1, has no DNA check behind it. TRBV21-1 is given as a pseudogene. The CDR3 is 18 residues long.

The V gene is TRBV19, the J gene TRBJ2-7; 8 bases align to TRBD2. CDR3 length: 14 amino acids. Germline CDR1 and CDR2: LNHDA and SQIVND (reference sequence). V trimming: 6 bases; J trimming: 2 bases; junction bases outside the gene matches: 6. CDR3 protein: CASRPTSGTYEQYF. CDR3 nucleotide sequence: TGTGCCAGTAGGCCTACTAGCGGAACCTACGAGCAGTACTTC.

V is TRBV7-9 and J is TRBJ2-6; tentatively, D is TRBD2 (5 bases). This CDR3 has 16 amino acids. CDR1 SEHNR and CDR2 FQNEAQ come from the germline V gene (reference sequence). V was cut by 1 base and J by 2 bases, with 9 bases left in between. The CDR3 nucleotides are TGTGCCAGCAGCTTAGTTGGAGGCGCTGGGGCCAACGTCCTGACTTTC. It translates to CASSLVGGAGANVLTF.

This chain uses TRBV6-5 with TRBJ2-3, with unresolved D. The CDR3 has 13 amino acids. Germline values: CDR1 MNHEY, CDR2 SVGAGI. Between the trimmed V and J ends, which lost 4 bases and 1 base, there was a span of 6 bases. The CDR3 sequence is CASSSSGTDTQYF. CDR3 coding DNA: TGTGCCAGCAGTTCTTCTGGCACAGATACGCAGTATTTT.

This sequence joins TRBV5-1 and TRBJ2-3, with TRBD2 matching over 12 bases. Germline assignment: CDR1 SGHRS and CDR2 YFSETQ. The trim removed 4 bases at V and 2 bases at J, leaving 5 bases unmatched. The length of the CDR3 is 16 residues. For the CDR3, the DNA is TGCGCCAGCAGCGGGGGACTAGCGGGCCTCACAGATACGCAGTATTTT. It translates to CASSGGLAGLTDTQYF.

The genes are TRBV5-4 and TRBJ2-7, with D unresolved. The V and J ends lost 4 bases and 2 bases respectively, with 16 bases between them. CDR1 and CDR2 (germline): SGHNT, YYREEE (reference sequence). This CDR3 is built from 15 residues. CDR3 sequence (DNA): TGTGCCAGCAGCCCACAAGGGCGGCCACCCTACGAGCAGTACTTC. This sequence encodes CASSPQGRPPYEQYF.

The chain recombines TRBV29-1 with TRBJ2-1; perhaps TRBD2 as D (5 bases). The CDR3 is made up of 14 amino acids. Germline CDR1 reads SQVTM; CDR2 reads ANQGSEA. The germline V and J ends were trimmed by 7 bases and 9 bases, with 22 bases remaining between them. CDR3 amino acids: CSGQTISPSGEQFF. The CDR3 region has the DNA TGCAGCGGTCAGACTATCAGTCCGTCTGGTGAGCAGTTCTTC.